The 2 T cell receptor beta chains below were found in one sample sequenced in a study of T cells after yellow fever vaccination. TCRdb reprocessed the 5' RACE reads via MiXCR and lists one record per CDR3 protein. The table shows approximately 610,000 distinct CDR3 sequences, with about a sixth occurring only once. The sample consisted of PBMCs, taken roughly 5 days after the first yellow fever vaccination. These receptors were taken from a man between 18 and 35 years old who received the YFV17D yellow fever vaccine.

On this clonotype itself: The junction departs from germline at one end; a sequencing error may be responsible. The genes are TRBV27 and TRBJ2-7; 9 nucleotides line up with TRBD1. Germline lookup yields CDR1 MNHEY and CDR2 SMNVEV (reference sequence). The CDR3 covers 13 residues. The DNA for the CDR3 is TGTGCCAGCAGATCGACAGGGGGTAACGAGCAGCACTTC. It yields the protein CASRSTGGNEQHF.

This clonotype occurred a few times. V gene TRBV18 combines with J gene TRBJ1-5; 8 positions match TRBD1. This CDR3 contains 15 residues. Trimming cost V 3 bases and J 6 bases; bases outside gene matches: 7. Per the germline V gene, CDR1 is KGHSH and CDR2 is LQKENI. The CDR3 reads CASSPTAQGAQPQHF. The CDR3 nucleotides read TGTGCCAGCTCACCGACGGCCCAGGGGGCTCAGCCCCAGCATTTT.